The clone carrying this T cell receptor (beta chain) is a singleton in its sample. What it binds is unknown. The sample is drawn from a study of T cell responses to AZD1222 COVID-19 vaccine. Germline V gives CDR1 LNHDA, CDR2 SQIVND (reference sequence). The CDR3 totals 19 residues. The V gene lost 3 bases and the J gene lost 2 bases, with 23 bases spanning the gap. Produced via immunoSEQ multiplex PCR; TCRdb's table is partial and in-frame only. The top ten hold 5.5% to 6% of the sample, which has about 150,000 clones, about 90% seen once. General observations from the study: Clonal diversity may have been underestimated, and the donors were mostly white British, with more females than males. CD4 TCRs linked to vaccination spanned spike, dominating at 160-218 and 743-854. Only a handful of people who got AZD1222 tested seropositive at baseline. Repertoires were obtained solely post-peak T cell response.

This sample comprised peripheral blood, obtained on day 0 of MenACWY control vaccination. J is TRBJ1-5 and V is TRBV19, with D hard to call. This sequence originates from an adult in good health. This CDR3 is CASSIYIGRGNGGNQPQHF. Written as DNA, the CDR3 is TGTGCCAGTAGTATTTATATAGGGAGAGGGAACGGAGGCAATCAGCCCCAGCATTTT.